This T cell receptor (beta chain) comes out of a study of blood T cell repertoires in COVID-19. Study background: PBMCs, B-cell-depleted T cells, or T cells provided the cDNA or gDNA that made up the material.

In the original processing: Nucleated cell number was recorded as an estimate derived from reference gene primer amplification. Sequencing was performed with immunoSEQ multiplex PCR; in TCRdb, only in-frame clones are kept and a portion is missing. V and J calls and clone size come straight from that table; D and trimming were deduced from the DNA. Of around 70,000 clones listed, around 87% are singletons. CDR1 and CDR2 from the germline V gene are MDHEN and SYDVKM. Trimming cost V 6 bases and J 10 bases; bases outside gene matches: 9. This CDR3 spans 14 amino acids. The sequencing input was peripheral blood. The sequence derives from a woman of 80 years or more with active or convalescent COVID-19. V is TRBV28 and J is TRBJ1-6; 7 nucleotides align to TRBD1. The CDR3 reads CASRRTGFLSPLHF. The CDR3 DNA reads TGTGCCAGCAGAAGGACAGGTTTCTTGTCACCCCTCCACTTT.